The rows below give T cell receptor beta chains drawn from one sample of a study of T and B cells in COVID-19 patients. TCRdb re-called the multiplex PCR reads through MiXCR, storing one row per CDR3 protein. The data hold under 3,000 distinct CDR3 sequences, with approximately 25% observed a single time. The sample taken for sequencing was blood. These receptors were obtained from a human donor with active COVID-19. Both conserved end residues are part of each CDR3. D genes are given only for firm matches. Size is omitted from some rows. Given values are once, few, many or a class for expanded clones.

j_gene: TRBJ2-5
abundance: medium-sized
v_gene: TRBV18
d_gene: NA
CDR3aa: CASSPGGETQYF
CDR3nt: TGTGCCAGCTCACCAGGGGGAGAGACCCAGTACTTC

j_gene: TRBJ1-2
abundance: NA
v_gene: TRBV18
d_gene: TRBD1
CDR3aa: CASSPPTGYGYTF
CDR3nt: TGTGCCAGCTCACCACCGACAGGGTATGGCTACACCTTC

j_gene: TRBJ2-5
abundance: many
v_gene: TRBV12-3/TRBV12-4
d_gene: TRBD2
CDR3aa: CASRPTSVSQETQYF
CDR3nt: TGTGCCAGCAGGCCCACTAGCGTCTCACAAGAGACCCAGTACTTC

j_gene: TRBJ2-1
abundance: NA
v_gene: TRBV20-1
d_gene: NA
CDR3aa: CSAGIAAYYNEQFF
CDR3nt: TGCAGTGCGGGAATAGCGGCGTATTACAATGAGCAGTTCTTC

j_gene: TRBJ1-6
abundance: NA
v_gene: TRBV20-1
d_gene: NA
CDR3aa: CSARERGRDNSPLHF
CDR3nt: TGCAGTGCTAGAGAACGGGGACGGGATAATTCACCCCTCCACTTT

j_gene: TRBJ2-1
abundance: NA
v_gene: TRBV20-1
d_gene: TRBD2
CDR3aa: CSASTLAGGRLHEQFF
CDR3nt: TGCAGTGCTAGTACCCTAGCGGGAGGACGTCTCCATGAGCAGTTCTTC

j_gene: TRBJ2-1
abundance: few
v_gene: TRBV7-2
d_gene: TRBD1
CDR3aa: CASSSTGTAILYNEQFF
CDR3nt: TGTGCCAGCAGCTCGACCGGGACAGCTATACTCTACAATGAGCAGTTCTTC

j_gene: TRBJ2-2
abundance: NA
v_gene: TRBV18
d_gene: NA
CDR3aa: CASSPPLSGSGELFF
CDR3nt: TGTGCCAGCTCACCACCTCTTTCGGGGTCCGGGGAGCTGTTTTTT

j_gene: TRBJ1-1
abundance: medium-sized
v_gene: TRBV29-1
d_gene: NA
CDR3aa: CSAGGDTEAFF
CDR3nt: TGCAGCGCCGGGGGGGACACTGAAGCTTTCTTT

j_gene: TRBJ1-5
abundance: many
v_gene: TRBV27
d_gene: NA
CDR3aa: CASSPSISSNQPQHF
CDR3nt: TGTGCCAGCAGTCCGAGCATTAGCAGCAATCAGCCCCAGCATTTT

j_gene: TRBJ2-2
abundance: NA
v_gene: TRBV4-2
d_gene: TRBD2
CDR3aa: CASSPGGGDGELFF
CDR3nt: TGTGCCAGCAGCCCCGGCGGGGGGGACGGGGAGCTGTTTTTT

j_gene: TRBJ1-1
abundance: NA
v_gene: TRBV7-9
d_gene: NA
CDR3aa: CASSHKGGAAEAFF
CDR3nt: TGTGCCAGCAGCCATAAGGGAGGGGCCGCTGAAGCTTTCTTT

j_gene: TRBJ2-5
abundance: many
v_gene: TRBV18
d_gene: NA
CDR3aa: CASSPQSRETQYF
CDR3nt: TGTGCCAGCTCACCACAGTCCAGGGAGACCCAGTACTTC

j_gene: TRBJ1-2
abundance: few
v_gene: TRBV10-3
d_gene: TRBD1
CDR3aa: CASQLGQGALDDGYTF
CDR3nt: TGTGCCTCCCAACTCGGGCAGGGGGCGTTGGACGATGGCTACACCTTC

j_gene: TRBJ2-7
abundance: large
v_gene: TRBV6-5
d_gene: TRBD1
CDR3aa: CASRHRDSYEQYF
CDR3nt: TGTGCCAGCAGACACCGGGACAGCTACGAGCAGTACTTC

j_gene: TRBJ2-6
abundance: many
v_gene: TRBV6-5
d_gene: NA
CDR3aa: CASSRQANSGANVLTF
CDR3nt: TGTGCCAGCAGCAGACAGGCCAACTCTGGGGCCAACGTCCTGACTTTC

j_gene: TRBJ2-7
abundance: NA
v_gene: TRBV5-1
d_gene: TRBD1
CDR3aa: CASSLQQGYEQYF
CDR3nt: TGCGCCAGCAGCTTGCAACAGGGGTACGAGCAGTACTTC

j_gene: TRBJ2-7
abundance: NA
v_gene: TRBV20-1
d_gene: TRBD1
CDR3aa: CSAARDRASYEQYF
CDR3nt: TGCAGTGCTGCCCGGGACAGGGCCTCCTACGAGCAGTACTTC

j_gene: TRBJ1-1
abundance: many
v_gene: TRBV19
d_gene: NA
CDR3aa: CASSIRGENTEAFF
CDR3nt: TGTGCCAGTAGTATAAGGGGGGAGAACACTGAAGCTTTCTTT

j_gene: TRBJ2-3
abundance: NA
v_gene: TRBV6-2/TRBV6-3
d_gene: TRBD2
CDR3aa: CASRAGLSTDTQYF
CDR3nt: TGTGCCAGCAGAGCGGGGCTCAGCACAGATACGCAGTATTTT

j_gene: TRBJ1-2
abundance: NA
v_gene: TRBV10-3
d_gene: NA
CDR3aa: CAISESGPPGRYGYTF
CDR3nt: TGTGCCATCAGTGAGTCGGGACCTCCGGGACGCTATGGCTACACCTTC

j_gene: TRBJ1-3
abundance: NA
v_gene: TRBV5-4
d_gene: NA
CDR3aa: CASSRDLTGSGNTIYF
CDR3nt: TGTGCCAGCAGCCGTGACTTGACAGGCTCTGGAAACACCATATATTTT

j_gene: TRBJ1-2
abundance: medium-sized
v_gene: TRBV30
d_gene: NA
CDR3aa: CAWSAGDLYGYTF
CDR3nt: TGTGCCTGGAGTGCCGGGGACCTCTATGGCTACACCTTC

j_gene: TRBJ2-7
abundance: medium-sized
v_gene: TRBV6-5
d_gene: TRBD2
CDR3aa: CASSYRPRGGSEQYF
CDR3nt: TGTGCCAGCAGTTACCGTCCCCGGGGCGGGAGCGAGCAGTACTTC

j_gene: TRBJ2-3
abundance: medium-sized
v_gene: TRBV18
d_gene: NA
CDR3aa: CASSPGPDTDTQYF
CDR3nt: TGTGCCAGCTCACCAGGTCCTGACACAGATACGCAGTATTTT

j_gene: TRBJ2-7
abundance: few
v_gene: TRBV5-1
d_gene: NA
CDR3aa: CASSPGTGTYEQYF
CDR3nt: TGCGCCAGCAGCCCGGGTACAGGGACCTACGAGCAGTACTTC

j_gene: TRBJ2-3
abundance: NA
v_gene: TRBV28
d_gene: NA
CDR3aa: CATLFPGADTQYF
CDR3nt: TGTGCCACCTTATTCCCGGGGGCAGATACGCAGTATTTT

j_gene: TRBJ2-1
abundance: few
v_gene: TRBV5-5
d_gene: TRBD1
CDR3aa: CASNGQGASDEQFF
CDR3nt: TGTGCCAGCAATGGACAGGGGGCATCTGATGAGCAGTTCTTC

j_gene: TRBJ2-3
abundance: medium-sized
v_gene: TRBV15
d_gene: NA
CDR3aa: CATSRVRTETDTQYF
CDR3nt: TGTGCCACCAGCAGAGTTCGGACAGAAACAGATACGCAGTATTTT

j_gene: TRBJ2-1
abundance: medium-sized
v_gene: TRBV6-2/TRBV6-3
d_gene: TRBD2
CDR3aa: CASSYRTSGRASEQFF
CDR3nt: TGTGCCAGCAGTTACAGGACTAGCGGGAGGGCCAGTGAGCAGTTCTTC

j_gene: TRBJ2-1
abundance: NA
v_gene: TRBV7-9
d_gene: TRBD2
CDR3aa: CASTPGLAGRSGEQFF
CDR3nt: TGTGCCAGCACCCCGGGACTAGCGGGGAGATCGGGTGAGCAGTTCTTC

j_gene: TRBJ2-3
abundance: few
v_gene: TRBV20-1
d_gene: TRBD1
CDR3aa: CSARTGAGDTQYF
CDR3nt: TGCAGTGCGCGGACAGGGGCGGGGGATACGCAGTATTTT

j_gene: TRBJ2-7
abundance: medium-sized
v_gene: TRBV5-6
d_gene: NA
CDR3aa: CASSLELRGEQYF
CDR3nt: TGTGCCAGCAGCTTGGAACTACGTGGCGAGCAGTACTTC

j_gene: TRBJ2-7
abundance: medium-sized
v_gene: TRBV19
d_gene: NA
CDR3aa: CASSFPSSREQYF
CDR3nt: TGTGCCAGTAGTTTTCCATCCTCAAGGGAGCAGTACTTC

j_gene: TRBJ1-5
abundance: NA
v_gene: TRBV6-1
d_gene: NA
CDR3aa: CASSSSPLSNQPQHF
CDR3nt: TGTGCCAGCAGTTCCTCCCCCCTGAGCAATCAGCCCCAGCATTTT

j_gene: TRBJ2-5
abundance: medium-sized
v_gene: TRBV19
d_gene: NA
CDR3aa: CASSRGGRETQYF
CDR3nt: TGTGCCAGTAGTAGAGGGGGGAGGGAGACCCAGTACTTC

j_gene: TRBJ1-1
abundance: NA
v_gene: TRBV12-3/TRBV12-4
d_gene: NA
CDR3aa: CASRGNPNTEAFF
CDR3nt: TGTGCCAGCCGCGGAAATCCTAACACTGAAGCTTTCTTT

j_gene: TRBJ2-1
abundance: medium-sized
v_gene: TRBV5-4
d_gene: TRBD2
CDR3aa: CASSILAEGSYNEQFF
CDR3nt: TGTGCCAGCAGCATCCTAGCGGAGGGATCCTACAATGAGCAGTTCTTC

j_gene: TRBJ2-6
abundance: NA
v_gene: TRBV27
d_gene: NA
CDR3aa: CASSLLSRAGAGANVLTF
CDR3nt: TGTGCCAGCAGTTTATTAAGTCGGGCTGGGGCTGGGGCCAACGTCCTGACTTTC

j_gene: TRBJ2-1
abundance: large
v_gene: TRBV29-1
d_gene: NA
CDR3aa: CSVEDMYNEQFF
CDR3nt: TGCAGCGTTGAGGACATGTACAATGAGCAGTTCTTC

j_gene: TRBJ2-1
abundance: medium-sized
v_gene: TRBV19
d_gene: TRBD2
CDR3aa: CASSGRDGSHNEQFF
CDR3nt: TGTGCCAGTAGTGGGAGGGACGGGAGCCACAATGAGCAGTTCTTC

j_gene: TRBJ1-2
abundance: medium-sized
v_gene: TRBV15
d_gene: NA
CDR3aa: CATSREVRQGGGYTF
CDR3nt: TGTGCCACCAGCAGAGAGGTTAGACAAGGGGGTGGCTACACCTTC

j_gene: TRBJ2-1
abundance: medium-sized
v_gene: TRBV6-5
d_gene: TRBD2
CDR3aa: CASTKTSGRNEQFF
CDR3nt: TGTGCCAGTACGAAGACTAGCGGGAGGAATGAGCAGTTCTTC

j_gene: TRBJ2-7
abundance: few
v_gene: TRBV7-2
d_gene: NA
CDR3aa: CASSSGFPIREQYF
CDR3nt: TGTGCCAGCAGCTCTGGGTTCCCAATCCGCGAGCAGTACTTC

j_gene: TRBJ2-1
abundance: NA
v_gene: TRBV2
d_gene: NA
CDR3aa: CASSETGPLNEQFF
CDR3nt: TGTGCCAGCAGTGAAACCGGTCCCTTAAATGAGCAGTTCTTC